This TCR beta chain was identified during a study of shared clonotypes between healthy human individuals. Findings of the study overall: An expected dependence of interdonor clonotype sharing on sequencing depth was noted.

Notes on this clone: Antigen specificity is unknown.

The CDR3 loop spans 14 amino acids. The germline V and J ends were trimmed by 8 bases and 4 bases, with 17 bases remaining between them. Germline V gene lookup returns CDR1 LNHDA and CDR2 SQIVND (reference sequence). The authors split each subset's genomic DNA evenly across several immunoSEQ plates. Clones were sequenced by immunoSEQ multiplex PCR, and TCRdb holds only the in-frame ones, with some missing. The table records over a million clones, around four fifths of them present only once. The sequencing input was memory CD4+ T cells sorted from blood. Subset of the sample: CD45RA-negative fraction. This receptor was obtained from a young man in good health. J is TRBJ1-2 and V is TRBV19, with a tentative D call TRBD1 (5 bases). The CDR3 sequence is CASAPREFTYGYTF. In nucleotides, the CDR3 is TGTGCCAGTGCCCCCAGGGAGTTTACCTATGGCTACACCTTC. The full variable domain, with the rest looked up from reference TRBV19 and TRBJ1-2, is DGGITQSPKYLFRKEGQNVTLSCEQNLNHDAMYWYRQDPGQGLRLIYYSQIVNDFQKGDIAEGYSVSREKKESFPLTVTSAQKNPTAFYLCASAPREFTYGYTFGSGTRLTVV.